The 24 T cell receptor beta chains given below trace back to one sample, sequenced in a study of regulatory T cells in long-lasting Graves disease. Arm-PCR of CDR3 regions with iRepertoire HTBI primers generated TCR beta libraries. Using its own MiXCR run on the multiplex PCR reads, TCRdb lists one record per CDR3 protein. This sample yields about 420,000 distinct CDR3 sequences, of which about 17% are seen a single time; less than 30% belongs to the top ten. Time point in this sample: newly diagnosed GD, antithyroid drugs for less than 3 months. The TCR library was made from RNA that had been extracted from PBMCs in TRIzol. This sample also appeared in a second study, on T cells in Graves' hyperthyroidism and ophthalmopathy.

The specimen comprised peripheral blood mononuclear cells (PBMCs), sampled at new diagnosis, from a patient treated with antithyroid drugs. These receptors all come from a woman aged 18-29 years with Graves disease.

A few counts support this clonotype. The CDR3 end shows no conserved phenylalanine or tryptophan, and so a read error is likely. This chain uses TRBV19 with TRBJ2-5, with 7 bases matching TRBD1. V shed 3 bases, J shed 1 base, and the junction held 2 bases outside the gene matches. Germline-derived CDR1 and CDR2 are LNHDA and SQIVND (reference sequence). The CDR3 is made up of 14 amino acids. For the CDR3, the DNA is TGTGCCAGTAGTATCGGGGACAGCCAAGAGACCCAGTACTCC. Amino acid sequence: CASSIGDSQETQYS.

The chain recombines TRBV9 with TRBJ2-1; maybe TRBD1 (6 bases). V was trimmed by 4 bases and J by 9 bases, leaving 20 bases between them. Germline V gives CDR1 SGDLS, CDR2 YYNGEE. CDR3 length equals 15 residues. CDR3 sequence (DNA): TGTGCCAGCAGCAGTGACAGGTCACCTACGGGTGAGCAGTTCTTC. Its protein product is CASSSDRSPTGEQFF.

The chain carries TRBV19 and TRBJ1-6; 8 bases align to TRBD1. J gave up 10 bases and V 3 bases, and 2 bases lay outside the gene matches. Per germline, CDR1 LNHDA and CDR2 SQIVND (reference sequence). There are 13 residues in the CDR3. CDR3 loop: CASSIRGLSPLHF. Written as DNA, the CDR3 is TGTGCCAGTAGTATCAGGGGGCTCTCACCCCTCCACTTT.

In this sample, this clonotype turned up many times. This sequence joins TRBV20-1 and TRBJ1-4; 9 nucleotides agree with TRBD1. Germline V gene data show CDR1 as DFQATT and CDR2 as SNEGSKA (reference sequence). Germline trimming cut 1 base from V and 5 bases from J; bases unmatched to any gene: 11. This CDR3 is 17 amino acids long. Written as DNA, the CDR3 is TGCAGTGCTAGAGCAAGACTTCGGGACAGGGTAAATGAAAAACTGTTTTTT. Translating it yields CSARARLRDRVNEKLFF.

This clonotype has only a few counts. The genes are TRBV3-1 and TRBJ2-2; 8 nucleotides agree with TRBD2. This CDR3 spans 17 amino acids. Germline values: CDR1 LGHDT, CDR2 YNNKEL (reference sequence). V shed 0 bases, J shed 6 bases, and the junction held 9 bases outside the gene matches. CDR3 DNA sequence: TGTGCCAGCAGCCAAGATACTCGACTAGCGACCCCCGGGGAGCTGTTTTTT. It is translated as CASSQDTRLATPGELFF.

This clonotype was counted at least ten times. V and J are TRBV30 and TRBJ2-3; either TRBD1 or TRBD2 may supply D (5 bases each). The CDR3 is made up of 13 amino acids. Germline V gene data show CDR1 as GTSNPN and CDR2 as SVGIG (reference sequence). V shed 4 bases and J shed 8 bases, with 16 bases lying between them. For the CDR3, the DNA is TGTGCCTGGACACATGCACGGGGCGTTACGCAGTATTTT. This translates into CAWTHARGVTQYF. The full variable domain, its missing parts supplied by reference TRBV30 and TRBJ2-3, is SQTIHQWPATLVQPVGSPLSLECTVEGTSNPNLYWYRQAAGRGLQLLFYSVGIGQISSEVPQNLSASRPQDRQFILSSKKLLLSDSGFYLCAWTHARGVTQYFGPGTRLTVL.

The V call is TRBV11-3, the J call TRBJ2-2; 13 positions match TRBD2. The CDR3 contains 16 residues. Germline assignment: CDR1 SGHNT and CDR2 YENEEA. J gave up 5 bases and V 5 bases, and 5 bases lay outside the gene matches. DNA for the CDR3: TGTGCCAGCAGCGATGGGACTAGCGGGACTACCGGGGAGCTGTTTTTT. The encoded protein is CASSDGTSGTTGELFF.

The chain links TRBV27 to TRBJ2-7; TRBD2 matches at 7 bases. The CDR3 sequence is 13 residues long. Germline V gene data show CDR1 as MNHEY and CDR2 as SMNVEV (reference sequence). V lost 4 bases and J lost 4; bases outside the gene matches: 4. The CDR3 nucleotides are TGTGCCAGCAGTTGGGGGGGGGGTTACGAGCAGTACTTC. The encoded protein is CASSWGGGYEQYF.

V usage is TRBV24-1 and J usage is TRBJ2-2; a weak D match, TRBD2 (6 bases). Trimming left V 1 base short and J 0 bases short, with 14 bases between. The CDR3 runs to 18 residues. The V gene's germline CDR1 is KGHDR and CDR2 SFDVKD. The CDR3 sequence: CATSDLSGAGANTGELFF. CDR3 nucleotides: TGTGCCACCAGTGATTTATCGGGAGCGGGCGCGAACACCGGGGAGCTGTTTTTT.

This chain uses TRBV10-3 with TRBJ2-2; D is undetermined. This CDR3 is built from 16 residues. The V gene lost 0 bases and the J gene lost 4 bases, with 12 bases spanning the gap. The V gene's germline CDR1 is ENHRY and CDR2 SYGVKD. The CDR3 protein is CAISESAGTGTGELFF. The DNA for the CDR3 is TGTGCCATCAGTGAGTCGGCAGGAACGGGCACCGGGGAGCTGTTTTTT.

Comments on this clonotype: Since a much larger clone is just one base distant, this may be a read error. The CDR3 sequence is CASSERDGYEQFF. CDR3 sequence (DNA): TGTGCCAGCAGTGAAAGGGACGGCTACGAGCAGTTCTTC. V is TRBV6-1 and J is TRBJ2-1, with D perhaps given as TRBD1 or TRBD2 (5 bases each). The CDR3 runs to 13 residues. Germline V gene sequence: CDR1 MNHNS, CDR2 SASEGT. V was cut by 2 bases and J by 10 bases, with 12 bases left in between.

The count of this clonotype is one. V gene TRBV29-1 combines with J gene TRBJ2-1; 7 nucleotides line up with TRBD2. Germline CDR1 reads SQVTM; CDR2 reads ANQGSEA. The CDR3 spans 12 residues. With 3 bases clipped from V and 5 bases from J, the junction kept 1 base outside the gene matches. The CDR3 reads CSVERGNNEQFF. CDR3 bases: TGCAGCGTTGAGCGGGGGAACAATGAGCAGTTCTTC.

This clonotype showed up just a few times. The chain uses TRBV5-5 and TRBJ2-7; D is perhaps TRBD2 (5 bases). This CDR3 has 13 residues. Germline CDR1 is SGHKS and CDR2 is YYEKEE (reference sequence). Trimming shortened V by 3 bases and J by 6 bases, and 13 bases separated the two germline ends. The CDR3 protein is CASSWDGGGEQYF. The CDR3 bases are TGTGCCAGCAGCTGGGATGGTGGAGGCGAGCAGTACTTC. The entire variable domain, with the rest obtained from reference TRBV5-5 and TRBJ2-7, is as follows: DAGVTQSPTHLIKTRGQQVTLRCSPISGHKSVSWYQQVLGQGPQFIFQYYEKEERGRGNFPDRFSARQFPNYSSELNVNALLLGDSALYLCASSWDGGGEQYFGPGTRLTVT.

This clonotype was detected ten times or more. This sequence joins TRBV7-8 and TRBJ1-1, with a weak D call TRBD1 (5 bases). The germline V and J ends were trimmed by 10 bases and 0 bases, with 12 bases remaining between them. Germline CDR1 and CDR2: SGHVS and FQNEAQ. The CDR3 has 13 amino acids. In DNA form, the CDR3 reads TGTGCCACCCGGACAACGATGAACACTGAAGCTTTCTTT. This gives the protein CATRTTMNTEAFF.

As for this clonotype: A far larger clone lies a single base away; this is likely a read error. The chain combines TRBV28 with TRBJ2-5; 7 nucleotides line up with TRBD2. The J call may be incorrect, as the DNA end agrees better with TRBJ2-1. The CDR3 is made up of 17 amino acids. Germline V gives CDR1 MDHEN, CDR2 SYDVKM. CDR3 nucleotides: TGTGCCAGCAGTTTCTTAGGCAACGGGAGGTCACCAAATGAGCAGTTCTTC. This gives the protein CASSFLGNGRSPNEQFF.

The sample holds many counts of this clonotype. V is TRBV11-2 and J is TRBJ1-1; TRBD1 matches 7 bases. The CDR3 is made up of 16 amino acids. Per germline, CDR1 SGHAT and CDR2 FQNNGV. The V gene end was trimmed by 4 bases and the J gene end by 0 bases; junction bases not matched to a gene: 8. The CDR3 region has the DNA TGTGCCAGCAGCTCTCCGGGACAGAGAATGAACACTGAAGCTTTCTTT. Translated, it gives CASSSPGQRMNTEAFF.

With regard to this clonotype: A read error may be the cause here, since a much bigger clone is one base away. This chain joins TRBV2 and TRBJ2-2; tentatively, D is TRBD1 (6 bases). CDR1 and CDR2 from the germline V gene are SNHLY and FYNNEI. V was shortened by 6 bases and J by 7 bases, with 15 bases between the two germline ends. The CDR3 runs to 14 residues. CDR3 sequence reads: CASSLEGVFGELFF. CDR3 DNA: TGTGCCAGCAGCCTCGAGGGGGTGTTCGGGGAGCTGTTTTTT.

The V gene is TRBV15, the J gene TRBJ2-3; possibly TRBD1 for D (5 bases). Germline values: CDR1 LNHNV, CDR2 YYDKDF (reference sequence). Trimming stripped 2 bases from V and 1 base from J, with 13 bases between. The CDR3 totals 16 residues. The CDR3 DNA follows: TGTGCCACCAGCAGAACACGGCTAGGGGGCACAGATACGCAGTATTTT. Amino acids: CATSRTRLGGTDTQYF.

This clonotype appeared a few times. The chain combines TRBV10-3 with TRBJ1-3, with a possible D match to TRBD1 (5 bases). The germline V gene encodes CDR1 ENHRY and CDR2 SYGVKD. The V and J ends lost 10 bases and 4 bases respectively, with 14 bases between them. This CDR3 is built from 13 residues. The DNA of the CDR3 is TGTGCCACCAGGGAAGGGAGCGGAAACACCATATATTTT. Its protein is CATREGSGNTIYF.

As to this clonotype: A much bigger clone sits one base away, suggesting this may be a read error. V gene TRBV11-2 combines with J gene TRBJ2-1, with D tentatively TRBD2 (5 bases). Germline CDR1 SGHAT, CDR2 FQNNGV. Trimming left V 4 bases short and J 3 bases short, with 13 bases between. CDR3 length: 15 amino acids. For the CDR3, the DNA is TGTGCCAGCAGCTCAGATTTAGCGAACTACAATGAGCAGTTCTTC. Protein: CASSSDLANYNEQFF.

Of note for this clonotype: This could be a read error, since a much larger clone is one nucleotide away. The chain recombines TRBV20-1 with TRBJ1-1; 10 bases are shared with TRBD1. Germline-derived CDR1 and CDR2 are DFQATT and SNEGSKA (reference sequence). This CDR3 spans 14 amino acids. J lost 1 base, V lost 5 bases, and 4 bases had no gene match. For the CDR3, the DNA is TGCAGTGCTGACAGGGGGCGCTGGAACACTGAAGCTTTCTTT. It is translated as CSADRGRWNTEAFF.

The sample holds many counts of this clonotype. This sequence joins TRBV2 and TRBJ1-6; TRBD1 matches 9 bases. Germline values: CDR1 SNHLY, CDR2 FYNNEI. The trim removed 7 bases at V and 7 bases at J, leaving 5 bases unmatched. The CDR3 is 14 residues long. The CDR3 here is CASNLGTGNSPLHF. DNA for the CDR3: TGTGCCAGCAACCTCGGGACAGGGAATTCACCCCTCCACTTT.

This clonotype occurred many times. The chain has TRBV7-6 and TRBJ2-7, with D possibly matching TRBD1 (7 bases). CDR1 and CDR2 from the germline V gene are SGHVS and FNYEAQ. The germline V and J ends were trimmed by 5 bases and 2 bases, with 16 bases remaining between them. The CDR3 spans 15 residues. DNA for the CDR3: TGTGCCAGCAGCGCTAGCTCAGGGGGGACCTACGAGCAGTACTTC. It codes for CASSASSGGTYEQYF.

This clonotype has a count of ten or more. The DNA for the CDR3 is TGCAGTGCTAGGGACAGGATTTCGAGCAATCAGCCCCAGCATTTT. Amino acids: CSARDRISSNQPQHF. V and J are TRBV20-1 and TRBJ1-5, with 7 positions matching TRBD1. The CDR3 spans 15 residues. The germline V gene encodes CDR1 DFQATT and CDR2 SNEGSKA (reference sequence). Trimming took 3 bases from V and 1 from J; bases not matched to a gene: 6.